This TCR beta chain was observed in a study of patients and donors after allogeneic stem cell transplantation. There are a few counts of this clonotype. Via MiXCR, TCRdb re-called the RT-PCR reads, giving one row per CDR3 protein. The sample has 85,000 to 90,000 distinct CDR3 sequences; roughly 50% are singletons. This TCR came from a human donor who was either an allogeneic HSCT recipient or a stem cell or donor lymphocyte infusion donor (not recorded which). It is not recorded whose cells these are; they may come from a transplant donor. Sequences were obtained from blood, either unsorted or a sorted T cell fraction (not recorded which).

CDR3 in amino acids: CATSDRGQGDEKLFF. CDR3 DNA: TGTGCCACCAGTGACCGGGGGCAAGGGGATGAAAAACTGTTTTTT. J is TRBJ1-4 and V is TRBV24-1, with a weak D call TRBD1 (6 bases). Germline V gives CDR1 KGHDR, CDR2 SFDVKD. The germline V and J ends were trimmed by 4 bases and 6 bases, with 14 bases remaining between them. The CDR3 consists of 15 residues.